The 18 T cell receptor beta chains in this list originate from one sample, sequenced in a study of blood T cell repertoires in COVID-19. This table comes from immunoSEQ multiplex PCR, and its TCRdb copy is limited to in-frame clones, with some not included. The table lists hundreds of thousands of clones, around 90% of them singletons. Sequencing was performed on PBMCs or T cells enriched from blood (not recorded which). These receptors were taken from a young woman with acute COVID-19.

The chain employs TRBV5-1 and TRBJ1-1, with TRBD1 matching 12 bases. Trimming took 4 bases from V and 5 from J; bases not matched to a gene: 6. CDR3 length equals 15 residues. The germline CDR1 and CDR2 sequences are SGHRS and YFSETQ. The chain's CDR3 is CASSAGQGAGTEAFF. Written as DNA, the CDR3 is TGCGCCAGCAGCGCGGGACAGGGGGCAGGTACTGAAGCTTTCTTT.

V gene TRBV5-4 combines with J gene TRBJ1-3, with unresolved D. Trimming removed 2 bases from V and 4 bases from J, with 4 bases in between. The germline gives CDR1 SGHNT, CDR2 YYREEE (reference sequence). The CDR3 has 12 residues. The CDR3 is CASSFGGNTIYF. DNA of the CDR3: TGTGCCAGCAGCTTCGGGGGAAACACCATATATTTT.

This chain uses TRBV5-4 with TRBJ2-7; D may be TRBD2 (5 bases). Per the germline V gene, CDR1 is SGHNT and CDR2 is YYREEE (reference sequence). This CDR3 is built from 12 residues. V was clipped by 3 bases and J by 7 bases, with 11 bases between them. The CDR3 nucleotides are TGTGCCAGCAGCTCCCTGCCGGGGGAGCAGTACTTC. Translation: CASSSLPGEQYF.

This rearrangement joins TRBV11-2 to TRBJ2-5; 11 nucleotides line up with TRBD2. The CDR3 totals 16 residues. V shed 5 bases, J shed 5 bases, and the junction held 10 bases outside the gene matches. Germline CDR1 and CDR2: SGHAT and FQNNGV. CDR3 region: CASSLTSGGGGETQYF. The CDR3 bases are TGTGCCAGCAGCCTAACTAGCGGGGGAGGGGGGGAGACCCAGTACTTC.

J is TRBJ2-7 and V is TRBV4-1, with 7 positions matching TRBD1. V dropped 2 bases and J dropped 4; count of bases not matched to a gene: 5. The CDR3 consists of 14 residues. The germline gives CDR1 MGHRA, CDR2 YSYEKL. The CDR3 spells CASSQRQGEYEQYF. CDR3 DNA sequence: TGCGCCAGCAGCCAACGGCAGGGGGAGTACGAGCAGTACTTC.

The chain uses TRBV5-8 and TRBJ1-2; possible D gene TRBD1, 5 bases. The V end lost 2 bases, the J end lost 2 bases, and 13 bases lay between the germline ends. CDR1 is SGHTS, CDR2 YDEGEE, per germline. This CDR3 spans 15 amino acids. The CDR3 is CASSLGVVRNYGYTF. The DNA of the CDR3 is TGTGCCAGCAGCTTAGGGGTGGTGCGGAACTATGGCTACACCTTC.

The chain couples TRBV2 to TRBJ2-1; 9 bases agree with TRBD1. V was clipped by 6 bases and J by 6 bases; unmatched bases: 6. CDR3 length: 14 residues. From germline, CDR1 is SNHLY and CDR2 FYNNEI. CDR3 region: CASRGQGNRNEQFF. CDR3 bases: TGTGCCAGCAGGGGACAGGGCAATCGCAATGAGCAGTTCTTC.

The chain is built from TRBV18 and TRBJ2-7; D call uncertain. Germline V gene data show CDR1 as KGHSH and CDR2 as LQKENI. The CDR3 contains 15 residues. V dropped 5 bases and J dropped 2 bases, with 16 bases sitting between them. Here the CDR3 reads CASSSPIRATYEQYF. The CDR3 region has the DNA TGTGCCAGCTCATCCCCCATTCGAGCCACCTACGAGCAGTACTTC.

CDR3 sequence reads: CASSGQVGQPQHF. The CDR3, as DNA: TGTGCCAGCAGTGGACAGGTGGGGCAGCCCCAGCATTTT. The chain recombines TRBV12-3 or TRBV12-4 with TRBJ1-5, with 7 bases identical to TRBD1. Germline trimming cut 5 bases from V and 7 bases from J; bases unmatched to any gene: 5. The CDR3 is 13 amino acids.

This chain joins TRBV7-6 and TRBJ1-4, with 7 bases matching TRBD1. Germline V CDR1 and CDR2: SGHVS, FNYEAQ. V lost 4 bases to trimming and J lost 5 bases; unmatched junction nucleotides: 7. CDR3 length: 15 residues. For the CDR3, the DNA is TGTGCCAGCAGCTCTCGGGGACAGATGAATGAAAAACTGTTTTTT. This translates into CASSSRGQMNEKLFF.

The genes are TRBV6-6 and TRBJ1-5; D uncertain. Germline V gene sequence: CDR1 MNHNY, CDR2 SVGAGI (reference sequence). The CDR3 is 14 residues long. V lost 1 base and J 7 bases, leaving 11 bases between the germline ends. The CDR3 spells CASSYLSEDQPQHF. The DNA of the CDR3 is TGTGCCAGCAGTTACTTGTCGGAGGACCAGCCCCAGCATTTT.

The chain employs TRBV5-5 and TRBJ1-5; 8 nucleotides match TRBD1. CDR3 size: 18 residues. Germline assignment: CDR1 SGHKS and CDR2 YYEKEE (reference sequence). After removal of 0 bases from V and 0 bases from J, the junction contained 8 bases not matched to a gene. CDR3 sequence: CASSLAGQERYSNQPQHF. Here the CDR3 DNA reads TGTGCCAGCAGCTTGGCGGGACAGGAGAGATATAGCAATCAGCCCCAGCATTTT.

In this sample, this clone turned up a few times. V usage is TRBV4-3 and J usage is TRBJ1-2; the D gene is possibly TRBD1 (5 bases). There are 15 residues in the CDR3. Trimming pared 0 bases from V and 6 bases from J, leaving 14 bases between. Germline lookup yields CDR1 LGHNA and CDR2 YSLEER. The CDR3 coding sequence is TGCGCCAGCAGCCAAGATCGGGCAGGGAAGGATGGCTACACCTTC. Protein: CASSQDRAGKDGYTF.

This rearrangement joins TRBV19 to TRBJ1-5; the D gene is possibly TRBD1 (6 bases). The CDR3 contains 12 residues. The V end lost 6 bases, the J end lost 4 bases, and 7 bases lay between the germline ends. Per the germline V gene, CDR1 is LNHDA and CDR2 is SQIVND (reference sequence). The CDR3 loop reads CASRDSNQPQHF. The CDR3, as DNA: TGTGCCAGTAGGGACAGTAATCAGCCCCAGCATTTT. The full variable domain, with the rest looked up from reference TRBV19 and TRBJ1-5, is DGGITQSPKYLFRKEGQNVTLSCEQNLNHDAMYWYRQDPGQGLRLIYYSQIVNDFQKGDIAEGYSVSREKKESFPLTVTSAQKNPTAFYLCASRDSNQPQHFGDGTRLSIL.

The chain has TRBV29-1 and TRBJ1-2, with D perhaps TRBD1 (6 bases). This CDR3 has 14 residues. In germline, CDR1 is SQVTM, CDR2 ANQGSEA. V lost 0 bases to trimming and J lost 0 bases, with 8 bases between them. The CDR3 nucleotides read TGCAGCGTTGAAGACAGGGGACCTAACTATGGCTACACCTTC. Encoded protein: CSVEDRGPNYGYTF.

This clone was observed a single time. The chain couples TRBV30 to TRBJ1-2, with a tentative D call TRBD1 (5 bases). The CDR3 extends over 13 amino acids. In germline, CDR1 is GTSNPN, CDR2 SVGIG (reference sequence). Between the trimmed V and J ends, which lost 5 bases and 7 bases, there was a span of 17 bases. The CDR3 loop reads CAWAGQTVLGYTF. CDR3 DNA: TGTGCCTGGGCAGGACAAACGGTTCTTGGCTACACCTTC.

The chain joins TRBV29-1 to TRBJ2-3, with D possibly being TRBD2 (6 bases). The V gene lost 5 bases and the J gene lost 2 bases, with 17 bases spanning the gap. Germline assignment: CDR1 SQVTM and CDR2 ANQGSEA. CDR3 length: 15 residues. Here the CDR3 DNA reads TGCAGCGTTCCCGGGACTGGGCATATCACAGATACGCAGTATTTT. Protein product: CSVPGTGHITDTQYF.

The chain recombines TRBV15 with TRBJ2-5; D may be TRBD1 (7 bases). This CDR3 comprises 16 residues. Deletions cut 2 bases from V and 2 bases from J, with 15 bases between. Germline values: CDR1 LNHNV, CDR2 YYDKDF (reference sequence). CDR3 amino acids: CATSRSNRGGQETQYF. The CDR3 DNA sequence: TGTGCCACCAGCAGATCCAACAGGGGAGGTCAAGAGACCCAGTACTTC.